This T cell receptor beta chain appears in the sequencing data of a study of spatial heterogeneity in lung cancer. There are many counts of this clonotype. TCRdb redid the calling of the 5' RACE reads with MiXCR, one entry per CDR3 protein. The repertoire holds about 16,000 distinct CDR3 sequences, with just under 6.5% as singletons. Time point specified: blood at routine non-recurrence follow-up after resection. This CDR3 comprises 16 residues. V dropped 7 bases and J dropped 5; count of bases not matched to a gene: 9. From germline, CDR1 is SGHTA and CDR2 FQGNSA. This material consisted of PBMCs, taken at follow-up. This sequence joins TRBV7-2 and TRBJ2-3; TRBD2 agrees at 13 bases. This receptor was taken from a male donor with early-stage non-small cell lung cancer. The CDR3 sequence is CASNPRRLAGGDTQYF. The CDR3 DNA sequence: TGTGCCAGCAACCCCCGGCGACTAGCGGGAGGAGATACGCAGTATTTT.